The 26 T cell receptor beta chains below come from one sample, sequenced in a study of blood T cell repertoires in COVID-19. The repertoire was sequenced with immunoSEQ multiplex PCR; TCRdb's copy has only in-frame clones and lacks some. Of about 170,000 clones in the sample, roughly 87% were seen once. Material for sequencing was peripheral blood. These receptor sequences come from a woman in her seventies with acute or convalescent COVID-19.

This chain links TRBV6-2 or TRBV6-3 with TRBJ1-1, with D uncertain. CDR1 MNHEY and CDR2 SVGEGT come from the germline V gene. The CDR3 totals 15 residues. V was cut by 2 bases and J by 2 bases, with 12 bases left in between. This CDR3 is CASSYMYSRNTEAFF. The CDR3 DNA reads TGTGCCAGCAGTTACATGTACAGCAGAAACACTGAAGCTTTCTTT.

The gene calls are TRBV4-1 and TRBJ2-7; 11 bases align to TRBD2. V shed 2 bases, J shed 3 bases, and the junction held 3 bases outside the gene matches. Germline CDR1 and CDR2: MGHRA and YSYEKL. The CDR3 consists of 15 residues. The CDR3 region is CASSQTSGGHYEQYF. In DNA form, the CDR3 reads TGCGCCAGCAGCCAAACTAGCGGGGGACACTACGAGCAGTACTTC.

The rearrangement links TRBV20-1 to TRBJ2-3; D may be TRBD2 (6 bases). CDR1 is DFQATT, CDR2 SNEGSKA, per germline (reference sequence). The CDR3 extends over 13 amino acids. Between the trimmed V and J ends, which lost 3 bases and 3 bases, there was a span of 10 bases. CDR3 region: CSASIGRTDTQYF. In DNA, the CDR3 is TGCAGTGCTAGTATCGGGAGAACAGATACGCAGTATTTT.

J is TRBJ2-3 and V is TRBV7-2; D ambiguous. The length of the CDR3 is 14 residues. V was pared by 2 bases and J by 1 base, with 7 bases between. Germline V gene data show CDR1 as SGHTA and CDR2 as FQGNSA. CDR3 DNA: TGTGCCAGCAGCTTAATAAGCGGCACAGATACGCAGTATTTT. Translating gives CASSLISGTDTQYF.

The gene calls are TRBV14 and TRBJ2-7, with TRBD1 matching 9 bases. CDR3 length: 16 amino acids. The germline V gene has CDR1 SGHDN and CDR2 FVKESK. The ends lost 2 bases at V and 3 bases at J; junction bases unmatched: 8. The CDR3 is CASSQHSTGGFYEQYF. As DNA, the CDR3 is TGTGCCAGCAGCCAACACTCGACAGGGGGATTCTACGAGCAGTACTTC.

This chain uses TRBV6-5 with TRBJ1-1; 8 nucleotides agree with TRBD1. Germline V lookup: CDR1 MNHEY, CDR2 SVGAGI. The CDR3 sequence is 13 residues long. The V and J ends lost 6 bases and 4 bases, in that order; junction bases with no gene match: 4. The CDR3 nucleotides are TGTGCCAGCAGGGTTCAGGGGGCCACTGAAGCTTTCTTT. Its protein is CASRVQGATEAFF.

The V gene is TRBV5-1, the J gene TRBJ2-1; D unclear. The CDR3 has 14 residues. The V gene lost 2 bases and the J gene lost 7 bases, with 13 bases spanning the gap. In germline, CDR1 is SGHRS, CDR2 YFSETQ. CDR3 amino acids: CASSLTGTWNEQFF. The CDR3 DNA reads TGCGCCAGCAGCTTAACGGGTACGTGGAATGAGCAGTTCTTC.

The rearrangement uses TRBV2 and TRBJ2-7; 10 bases fit TRBD2. The CDR3 is made up of 15 amino acids. Looked up from germline, CDR1 is SNHLY and CDR2 is FYNNEI. Trimming took 2 bases from V and 9 from J; bases not matched to a gene: 10. The CDR3 region has the DNA TGTGCCAGCAGTGAAATAGGGCTAGCGGGAGAGGGGCAGTACTTC. As protein: CASSEIGLAGEGQYF.

The V gene is TRBV6-2 or TRBV6-3, the J gene TRBJ2-5; the match to TRBD2 covers 10 bases. The CDR3 runs to 19 residues. Germline lookup yields CDR1 MNHEY and CDR2 SVGEGT. V was clipped by 2 bases and J by 3 bases; unmatched bases: 15. CDR3 sequence: CASSYRRNPAGGPEETQYF. In DNA form, the CDR3 reads TGTGCCAGCAGTTACCGTAGAAACCCAGCGGGAGGGCCGGAAGAGACCCAGTACTTC.

This clone was detected only a few times. This chain links TRBV3-1 (or the pseudogene TRBV3-2) with TRBJ1-2; D call uncertain. Trimming stripped 1 base from V and 8 bases from J, with 20 bases between. CDR1 LGHDT and CDR2 YNNKEL come from the germline V gene (reference sequence). This CDR3 region has 16 residues. In DNA form, the CDR3 reads TGTGCCAGCAGCCAAGTAAGAAGCCTTGTTTATGCGGGCTACACCTTC. It specifies CASSQVRSLVYAGYTF.

This chain uses TRBV6-2 or TRBV6-3 with TRBJ2-3, with 9 bases that match TRBD2. Trimming took 6 bases from V and 4 from J; bases not matched to a gene: 11. The V gene's germline CDR1 is MNHEY and CDR2 SVGEGT. The CDR3 loop spans 16 amino acids. The DNA for the CDR3 is TGTGCCAGCAGCCCCGGACTAGCGTGGAGGTCAGATACGCAGTATTTT. It yields the protein CASSPGLAWRSDTQYF.

The chain joins TRBV7-9 to TRBJ1-2; no firm D call. The CDR3 spans 12 residues. Trimming removed 3 bases from V and 5 bases from J, with 7 bases in between. Germline CDR1 reads SEHNR; CDR2 reads FQNEAQ (reference sequence). CDR3 in amino acids: CASSFRSYGYTF. DNA of the CDR3: TGTGCCAGCAGCTTCAGGTCTTATGGCTACACCTTC.

This clone was picked up a small number of times. The V and J genes are TRBV5-4 and TRBJ1-6; 10 bases align to TRBD1. This CDR3 spans 14 amino acids. J lost 6 bases, V lost 4 bases, and 1 base had no gene match. CDR1 is SGHNT, CDR2 YYREEE, per germline (reference sequence). The DNA for the CDR3 is TGTGCCAGCAGCGGGGACAGGGGTAATTCACCCCTCCACTTT. Residues: CASSGDRGNSPLHF.

The rearrangement uses TRBV19 and TRBJ2-1; 8 bases fit TRBD2. CDR3 size: 15 residues. Germline assignment: CDR1 LNHDA and CDR2 SQIVND (reference sequence). V shed 10 bases, J shed 0 bases, and the junction held 8 bases outside the gene matches. CDR3 residues: CATSGGTSSYNEQFF. CDR3 nucleotide sequence: TGTGCCACTTCTGGCGGGACTAGCTCCTACAATGAGCAGTTCTTC.

This clone is a singleton in its sample. The gene calls are TRBV6-5 and TRBJ2-7, with TRBD1 as a possible D gene (5 bases). The CDR3 loop spans 13 amino acids. Germline values: CDR1 MNHEY, CDR2 SVGAGI. Trimming removed 4 bases at V and 3 bases at J, with 10 bases between. CDR3 sequence reads: CASSSGYYYEQYF. The CDR3 DNA reads as TGTGCCAGCAGTTCAGGGTACTACTACGAGCAGTACTTC.

V is TRBV5-5 and J is TRBJ1-6; 10 bases fit TRBD1. Germline lookup yields CDR1 SGHKS and CDR2 YYEKEE (reference sequence). The CDR3 runs 18 residues. Trimming cost V 4 bases and J 5 bases; bases outside gene matches: 12. DNA of the CDR3: TGTGCCAGCAGCGCCCGGTCCTCCGGGACAGGGGATAATTCACCCCTCCACTTT. This translates into CASSARSSGTGDNSPLHF.

In this sample, this clone turned up once. This sequence joins TRBV4-3 and TRBJ2-2, with 12 bases identical to TRBD2. V gave up 4 bases and J gave up 3 bases; unmatched junction bases: 3. Germline CDR1 reads LGHNA; CDR2 reads YSLEER. The CDR3 loop spans 16 amino acids. The CDR3 spells CASSPLAGGHTGELFF. The CDR3 DNA is TGCGCCAGCAGCCCGCTAGCGGGGGGGCACACCGGGGAGCTGTTTTTT.

The chain is built from TRBV9 and TRBJ2-7; D not resolved. This CDR3 has 15 residues. CDR1 is SGDLS, CDR2 YYNGEE, per germline. The germline V and J ends were trimmed by 0 bases and 1 base, with 11 bases remaining between them. The CDR3 reads CASSVGALQSYEQYF. The CDR3 bases are TGTGCCAGCAGCGTAGGGGCGTTGCAATCCTACGAGCAGTACTTC.

J is TRBJ1-1 and V is TRBV24-1, with D maybe TRBD1 (6 bases). Trimming took 2 bases from V and 3 from J, leaving 18 bases between them. CDR3 length equals 17 residues. Germline V gives CDR1 KGHDR, CDR2 SFDVKD. The CDR3 bases are TGTGCCACCAGTGATTCTGGGGCAGGGGTTAGGTACACTGAAGCTTTCTTT. Its protein is CATSDSGAGVRYTEAFF.

V usage is TRBV5-6 and J usage is TRBJ2-2, with D possibly TRBD2 on 6 matching bases. Trimming stripped 4 bases from V and 0 bases from J, with 13 bases between. The CDR3 spans 16 residues. In germline, CDR1 is SGHDT, CDR2 YYEEEE. The CDR3 is CASSAGRPANTGELFF. As DNA, the CDR3 is TGTGCCAGCAGCGCGGGACGGCCTGCGAACACCGGGGAGCTGTTTTTT.

CDR3 region: CASSVYPSNGYTF. The CDR3 DNA sequence: TGTGCCAGCAGTGTGTACCCTTCTAATGGCTACACCTTC. The V and J genes are TRBV2 and TRBJ1-2; D remains ambiguous. CDR3 length: 13 residues. Germline V lookup: CDR1 SNHLY, CDR2 FYNNEI. Deletions cut 4 bases from V and 6 bases from J, with 12 bases between.

This clone showed up just a few times. V usage is TRBV7-9 and J usage is TRBJ1-4; D is unclear. Germline V gives CDR1 SEHNR, CDR2 FQNEAQ (reference sequence). The V and J ends lost 3 bases and 3 bases respectively, with 5 bases between them. The CDR3 has 13 amino acids. CDR3 amino acids: CASSFSSNEKLFF. CDR3 sequence (DNA): TGTGCCAGCAGCTTTTCGTCTAATGAAAAACTGTTTTTT.

This chain links TRBV14 with TRBJ1-2; D possibly corresponds to TRBD1 (5 bases). Germline CDR1 is SGHDN and CDR2 is FVKESK. CDR3 length: 14 amino acids. V lost 3 bases to trimming and J lost 7 bases, with 15 bases between them. CDR3 region: CASSQMGRAGGYTF. As DNA, the CDR3 is TGTGCCAGCAGCCAGATGGGCAGGGCAGGTGGCTACACCTTC.

The V and J genes are TRBV11-2 and TRBJ1-2; 7 bases match TRBD1. The CDR3 contains 18 residues. CDR1 and CDR2 from the germline V gene are SGHAT and FQNNGV. The V and J ends lost 3 bases and 4 bases, in that order; junction bases with no gene match: 17. The CDR3 sequence is CASSLAFRARDRFYGYTF. DNA for the CDR3: TGTGCCAGCAGCTTGGCCTTCCGCGCGAGGGACAGATTCTATGGCTACACCTTC.

Turning to this clone: The junction shows a germline mismatch at one end, possibly a read error. This CDR3 is also generated by other DNA sequences in the sample. The chain uses TRBV5-1 and TRBJ2-2; a weak D match, TRBD2 (6 bases). The CDR3 consists of 19 residues. Germline V gene lookup returns CDR1 SGHRS and CDR2 YFSETQ. The CDR3 DNA sequence: TGCGCCAGCAGCTTGTATTCTAGCGTTGTGATAGCTACCACCGGGGAGTTGTTTTTT. Translation: CASSLYSSVVIATTGELFF.

This sequence joins TRBV9 and TRBJ2-7; the D is unclear. V was trimmed by 0 bases and J by 1 base, leaving 8 bases between them. CDR1 is SGDLS and CDR2 is YYNGEE in the germline V gene. CDR3 length: 14 residues. CDR3 coding DNA: TGTGCCAGCAGCGTAGACGGCAGGTCCTACGAGCAGTACTTC. Translation: CASSVDGRSYEQYF.